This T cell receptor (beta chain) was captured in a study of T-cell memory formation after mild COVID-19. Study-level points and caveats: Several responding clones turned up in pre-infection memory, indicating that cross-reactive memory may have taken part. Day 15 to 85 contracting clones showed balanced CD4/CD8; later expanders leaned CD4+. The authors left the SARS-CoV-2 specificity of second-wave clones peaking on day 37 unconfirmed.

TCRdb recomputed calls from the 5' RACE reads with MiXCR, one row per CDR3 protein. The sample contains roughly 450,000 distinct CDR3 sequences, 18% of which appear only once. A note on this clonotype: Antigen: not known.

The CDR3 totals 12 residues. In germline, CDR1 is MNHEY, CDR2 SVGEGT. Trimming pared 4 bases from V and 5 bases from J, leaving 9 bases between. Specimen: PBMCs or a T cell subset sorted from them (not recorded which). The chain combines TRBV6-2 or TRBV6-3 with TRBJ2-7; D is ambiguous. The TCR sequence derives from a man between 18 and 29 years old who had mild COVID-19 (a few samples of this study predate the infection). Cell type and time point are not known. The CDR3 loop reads CASSLEYHEQYV. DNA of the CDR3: TGTGCCAGCAGTTTGGAGTACCACGAGCAGTACGTC.